These T cell receptor beta chains were read from a single sample in a study of blood T cell repertoires in COVID-19. TCRdb's copy holds only in-frame clones and misses some; the assay was immunoSEQ multiplex PCR. The data show hundreds of thousands of clones, about 83% seen once. Specimen: peripheral blood. All receptors come from a woman in her 30s with COVID-19, enrolled during active disease. Both conserved end residues are part of each CDR3. Each record gives: V gene, clone size, CDR3 length, J gene, D gene, CDR3 protein, CDR3 DNA. A D gene is named only where the DNA matches it firmly. Not every row has a clone size; where given, it reads once, few, many or a size class.

TRBV13	-	15	TRBJ2-3	TRBD2	CASSLGAGVRDTQYF	TGTGCCAGCAGCTTAGGAGCGGGAGTTAGGGATACGCAGTATTTT
TRBV5-1	few	18	TRBJ1-5	TRBD1	CASSLTSRTGNSNQPQHF	TGCGCCAGCAGCTTGACGTCGCGGACAGGGAATAGCAATCAGCCCCAGCATTTT
TRBV2	-	15	TRBJ2-5	TRBD2	CASRQSLAHQETQYF	TGTGCCAGCAGACAATCACTAGCGCACCAAGAGACCCAGTACTTC
TRBV5-1	once	14	TRBJ1-1	-	CASSSSGLVAEAFF	TGCGCCAGCAGCTCGTCGGGTCTTGTCGCTGAAGCTTTCTTT
TRBV4-3	-	14	TRBJ1-2	TRBD1	CASSQDRDRYGYTF	TGCGCCAGCAGCCAGGACAGGGATCGCTATGGCTACACCTTC
TRBV19	-	15	TRBJ1-2	-	CASSIEAGNNYGYTF	TGTGCCAGTAGTATAGAAGCAGGGAATAACTATGGCTACACCTTC
TRBV2	few	16	TRBJ1-2	TRBD1	CASRDQRRTGRYGYTF	TGTGCCAGCAGAGACCAACGTAGGACAGGCCGGTATGGCTACACCTTC
TRBV27	-	14	TRBJ2-3	TRBD2	CASSFGGSADTQYF	TGTGCCAGCAGTTTCGGCGGGAGCGCAGATACGCAGTATTTT
TRBV6-5	-	13	TRBJ1-2	-	CASGKAGVYGYTF	TGTGCCAGTGGCAAGGCGGGGGTCTATGGCTACACCTTC
TRBV18	-	15	TRBJ2-5	-	CASSPGTSKEETQYF	TGTGCCAGCTCACCGGGCACGTCTAAGGAAGAGACCCAGTACTTC
TRBV7-2	once	17	TRBJ2-3	TRBD2	CASSLAGTSGGTDTQYF	TGTGCCAGCAGCTTAGCGGGGACTAGCGGGGGAACAGATACGCAGTATTTT
TRBV19	-	15	TRBJ1-1	-	CASSILPREDTEAFF	TGTGCCAGTAGTATTCTCCCGAGGGAGGACACTGAAGCTTTCTTT
TRBV5-4	-	13	TRBJ1-2	-	CASSLDRDYGYTF	TGTGCCAGCAGCCTTGACAGAGACTATGGCTACACCTTC
TRBV5-4	-	15	TRBJ2-7	-	CASSLGGYSSYEQYF	TGTGCCAGCAGCTTGGGAGGGTATAGCTCCTACGAGCAGTACTTC
TRBV6-2/TRBV6-3	once	15	TRBJ1-3	TRBD1	CASSWTGENRNTIYF	TGTGCCAGCAGTTGGACAGGGGAAAACCGAAACACCATATATTTT
TRBV7-3	once	15	TRBJ2-1	TRBD2	CASSPQLAGNNEQFF	TGTGCCAGCAGCCCCCAGCTAGCGGGGAACAATGAGCAGTTCTTC
TRBV6-2/TRBV6-3	-	14	TRBJ2-5	-	CASSVKTGAGTQYF	TGTGCCAGCAGTGTAAAGACAGGTGCGGGGACCCAGTACTTC
TRBV4-3	-	17	TRBJ2-2	-	CASSQDLGGANTGELFF	TGCGCCAGCAGCCAAGATCTAGGGGGAGCGAACACCGGGGAGCTGTTTTTT
TRBV24-1	-	16	TRBJ2-3	TRBD2	CATSDFPAGATDTQYF	TGTGCCACCAGTGATTTTCCAGCGGGGGCCACAGATACGCAGTATTTT
TRBV4-2	-	15	TRBJ1-1	-	CASSQESGAGTEAFF	TGTGCCAGCAGCCAAGAGTCAGGGGCCGGGACTGAAGCTTTCTTT
TRBV11-3	-	13	TRBJ2-5	-	CARSGGKEETQYF	TGTGCCAGGTCGGGCGGGAAGGAAGAGACCCAGTACTTC
TRBV4-1	-	15	TRBJ1-4	-	CASSQEGWENEKLFF	TGCGCCAGCAGCCAAGAGGGGTGGGAGAATGAAAAACTGTTTTTT